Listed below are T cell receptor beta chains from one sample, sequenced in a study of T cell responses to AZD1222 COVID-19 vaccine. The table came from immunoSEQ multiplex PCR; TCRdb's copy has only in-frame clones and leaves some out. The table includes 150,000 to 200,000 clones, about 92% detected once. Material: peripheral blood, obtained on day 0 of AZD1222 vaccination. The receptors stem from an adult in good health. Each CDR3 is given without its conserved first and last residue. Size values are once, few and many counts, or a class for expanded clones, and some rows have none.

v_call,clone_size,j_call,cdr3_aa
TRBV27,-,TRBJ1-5,ASSLLSPGGNQPQH
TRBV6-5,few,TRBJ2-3,ASRWTGDTDTQY
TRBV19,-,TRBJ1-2,ASSSEPGEANYGYT
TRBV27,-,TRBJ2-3,ASSLRGTGMGTDTQY
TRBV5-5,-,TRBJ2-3,ASSFFGQSTDTQY
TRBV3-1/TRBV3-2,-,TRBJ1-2,ASSWGTMGQGGYGYT
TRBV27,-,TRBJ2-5,ASSSRGGQETQY
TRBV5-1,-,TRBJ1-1,ASSWTGGEAF
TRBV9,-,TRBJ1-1,ASSVSGTTRTEAF
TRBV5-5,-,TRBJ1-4,ASSLGTGTLTLNEKLF
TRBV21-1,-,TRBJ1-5,ASISFHRLRNQPQH
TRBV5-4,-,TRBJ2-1,ASSLEPTLYNEQF
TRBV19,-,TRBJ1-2,ASRVGGVMRGYT
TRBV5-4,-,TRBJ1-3,ASSQGGAWGNTIY
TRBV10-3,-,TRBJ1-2,ATGTEYGYT
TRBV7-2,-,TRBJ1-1,ASSLGTTTEAF
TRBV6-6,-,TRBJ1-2,ASSYSNEGFYGYT
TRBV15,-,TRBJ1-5,ATSSLTGGQPQH
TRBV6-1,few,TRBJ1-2,ASSEARTGSPLGGYT
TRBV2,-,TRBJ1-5,ASSEQGLSNQPQH
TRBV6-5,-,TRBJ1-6,ASSYSGPSYNSPLH
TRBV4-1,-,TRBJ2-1,ASSQATQSSYNEQF
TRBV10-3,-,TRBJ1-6,ATKFGGTGSSYNSPLH
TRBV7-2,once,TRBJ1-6,ASSLGDSYNSPLH
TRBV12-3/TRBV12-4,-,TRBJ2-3,ASSQGIIDTQY
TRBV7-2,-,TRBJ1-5,ASSSQTGAFSNQPQH
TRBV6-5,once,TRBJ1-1,ASSYSTGSNTEAF
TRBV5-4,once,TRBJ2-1,ASRRKGTAYNEQF
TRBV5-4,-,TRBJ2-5,ASSLAGGEETQY
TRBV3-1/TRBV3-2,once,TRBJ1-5,ASSQGGHQPQH
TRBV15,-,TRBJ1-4,ATSNGQGDSEKLF
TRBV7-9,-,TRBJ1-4,ASSLVQADEKLF
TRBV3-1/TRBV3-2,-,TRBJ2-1,ASSQGAGAISYNEQF
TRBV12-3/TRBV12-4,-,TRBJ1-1,ASSLVGNTEAF
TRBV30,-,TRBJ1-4,AWSLGTFDYFATNEKLF
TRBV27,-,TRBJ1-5,ASSLQGQPQH
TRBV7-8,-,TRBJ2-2,ASSLAVVWREANTGELF
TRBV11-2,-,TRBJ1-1,ASSLKGQLKAQEAF
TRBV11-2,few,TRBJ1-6,ASSLTGTQNSPLH
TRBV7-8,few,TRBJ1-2,ASSPQGTEGYT
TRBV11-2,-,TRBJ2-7,ASSPGGGYTYEQY
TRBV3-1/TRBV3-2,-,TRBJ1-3,ASSPPPGFTIY
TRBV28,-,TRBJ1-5,ASSVRGGVGNQPQH
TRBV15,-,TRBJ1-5,ATSRDLGNQPQH
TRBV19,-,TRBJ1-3,ASSIPGGGNTIY
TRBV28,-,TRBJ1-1,ASSFPGVSTEAF
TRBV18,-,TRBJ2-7,ASSPAYQKGEQY
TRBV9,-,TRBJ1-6,ASSVALGDNSPLH
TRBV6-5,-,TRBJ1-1,ASSYSGTRNTEAF
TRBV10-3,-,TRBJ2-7,AISDQVGDGFGVPYEQY
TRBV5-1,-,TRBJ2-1,ASSLELAGDEQF
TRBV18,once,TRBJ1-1,ASSHRDTLNTEAF
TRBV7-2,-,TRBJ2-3,ASSLAPTDTQY
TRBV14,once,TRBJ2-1,ASSLGGNEQF
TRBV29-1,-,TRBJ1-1,SVEDDIFRAF